The 4 T cell receptor beta chains reported below all come from one sample, sequenced in a study of tumor and adjacent non-tumor tissue in lung cancer. The template was RNA from unsorted bulk tissue. This non-tumor lung sample came from over 3 cm beyond the tumor edge. The library came from three nested PCR rounds adapted from ARM-PCR protocols. MiXCR was run by TCRdb on the multiplex PCR reads, yielding one entry per CDR3 protein. Here the sample spans more than 75,000 distinct CDR3 sequences, more than 80% being singletons. Input material: distant non-tumor lung tissue. Receptors originate from a man aged 60 to 75 with small cell lung cancer.

This chain connects TRBV6-1 to TRBJ2-1; TRBD2 is a possible D gene (6 bases). V shed 8 bases and J shed 5 bases, with 16 bases lying between them. CDR1 is MNHNS, CDR2 SASEGT, per germline. This CDR3 contains 14 residues. The CDR3 loop is CASASSGLHNEQFF. The CDR3 DNA sequence: TGTGCCAGCGCCAGCAGCGGGCTTCACAATGAGCAGTTCTTC.

Concerning this clonotype: An end of the junction differs from the germline gene, which may be a read error. The rearrangement links TRBV6-1 to TRBJ2-3; 11 bases match TRBD2. CDR1 is MNHNS and CDR2 is SASEGT in the germline V gene. This CDR3 region has 18 residues. CDR3 bases: TGTACCAGCAGTGCCACTAGCGGGAGAGTCCGATCCCGCGCTACGCAATATTTT. Its translation: CTSSATSGRVRSRATQYF.

V gene TRBV5-6 combines with J gene TRBJ1-1, with D tentatively TRBD1 (6 bases). Trimming shortened V by 0 bases and J by 1 base, and 13 bases separated the two germline ends. The CDR3 totals 16 residues. From germline, CDR1 is SGHDT and CDR2 YYEEEE. The CDR3 sequence is CASSLVSGTSNTEAFF. Written as DNA, the CDR3 is TGTGCCAGCAGCTTGGTTTCCGGGACATCGAACACTGAAGCTTTCTTT. Full variable domain (remainder filled in from reference TRBV5-6 and TRBJ1-1): DAGVTQSPTHLIKTRGQQVTLRCSPKSGHDTVSWYQQALGQGPQFIFQYYEEEERQRGNFPDRFSGHQFPNYSSELNVNALLLGDSALYLCASSLVSGTSNTEAFFGQGTRLTVV.

On this clonotype: The junction departs from the called germline gene at one end, perhaps through a read error. The V and J genes are TRBV6-2 or TRBV6-3 and TRBJ2-1, with D tentatively TRBD1 or TRBD2 (5 bases each). The CDR3 is made up of 17 amino acids. Germline loops: CDR1 MNHEY, CDR2 SVGEGT. The CDR3 here is CTSSRHVGPGRYNEQFF. The CDR3 DNA is TGCACCAGCAGTCGACACGTAGGCCCGGGACGATACAATGAGCAGTTCTTC.